This TCR beta chain was retrieved from a study of blood T cell repertoires in COVID-19. Overall study context: Researchers got acute and convalescent COVID-19 samples from the United States, Italy and Spain. The analysed material was cDNA or gDNA that came from T cells, B-cell-depleted T cells, or PBMCs.

The count of this clone is one. Per the study methods: Amplification of reference gene primers provided the estimated nucleated cell counts. Assay: immunoSEQ multiplex PCR; the TCRdb copy retains only in-frame clones and omits some. The V and J calls and the clone size are those of that table, but D and trimming were determined from the DNA. Of some 290,000 clones in the sample, almost 90% were seen once. V was shortened by 0 bases and J by 5 bases, with 7 bases between the two germline ends. CDR1 and CDR2 from the germline V gene are SQVTM and ANQGSEA. There are 12 residues in the CDR3. This sequence was found in a woman aged 35 to 49 with COVID-19, enrolled during active disease. This rearrangement joins TRBV29-1 to TRBJ1-1; no firm D call. Sequenced: peripheral blood. Here the CDR3 reads CSVEDPQTEAFF. CDR3 DNA: TGCAGCGTTGAAGATCCGCAGACTGAAGCTTTCTTT.